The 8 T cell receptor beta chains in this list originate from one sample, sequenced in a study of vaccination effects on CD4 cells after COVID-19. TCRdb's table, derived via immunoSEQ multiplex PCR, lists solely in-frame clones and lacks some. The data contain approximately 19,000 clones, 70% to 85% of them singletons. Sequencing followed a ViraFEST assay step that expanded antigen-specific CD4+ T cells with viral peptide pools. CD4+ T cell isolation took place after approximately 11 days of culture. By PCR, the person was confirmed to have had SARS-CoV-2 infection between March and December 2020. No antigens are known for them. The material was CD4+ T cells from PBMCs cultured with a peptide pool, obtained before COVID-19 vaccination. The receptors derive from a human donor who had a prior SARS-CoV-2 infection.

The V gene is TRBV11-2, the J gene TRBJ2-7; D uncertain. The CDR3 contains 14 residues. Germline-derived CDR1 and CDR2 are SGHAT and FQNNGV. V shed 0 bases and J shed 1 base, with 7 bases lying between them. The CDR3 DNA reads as TGTGCCAGCAGCTTAGATCCACAGTCCTACGAGCAGTACTTC. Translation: CASSLDPQSYEQYF.

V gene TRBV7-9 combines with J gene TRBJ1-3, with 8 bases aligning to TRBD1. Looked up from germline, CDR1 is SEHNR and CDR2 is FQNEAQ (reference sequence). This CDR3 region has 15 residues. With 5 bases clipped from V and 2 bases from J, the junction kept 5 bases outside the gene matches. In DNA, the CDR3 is TGTGCCAGCAGCCAACAGGGGGGTGCTGGAAACACCATATATTTT. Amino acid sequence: CASSQQGGAGNTIYF.

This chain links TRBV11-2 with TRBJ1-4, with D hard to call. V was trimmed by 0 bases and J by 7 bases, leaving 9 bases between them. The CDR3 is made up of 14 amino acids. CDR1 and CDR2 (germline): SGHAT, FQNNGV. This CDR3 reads CASSLDTTSEKLFF. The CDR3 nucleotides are TGTGCCAGCAGCTTAGACACGACGAGTGAAAAACTGTTTTTT.

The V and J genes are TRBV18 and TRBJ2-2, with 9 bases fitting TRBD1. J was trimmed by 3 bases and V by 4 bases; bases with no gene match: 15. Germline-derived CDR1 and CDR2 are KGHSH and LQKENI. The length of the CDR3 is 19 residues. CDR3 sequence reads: CASSRGTGTGRMYTGELFF. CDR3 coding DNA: TGTGCCAGCTCACGCGGGACGGGGACAGGGAGGATGTACACCGGGGAGCTGTTTTTT.

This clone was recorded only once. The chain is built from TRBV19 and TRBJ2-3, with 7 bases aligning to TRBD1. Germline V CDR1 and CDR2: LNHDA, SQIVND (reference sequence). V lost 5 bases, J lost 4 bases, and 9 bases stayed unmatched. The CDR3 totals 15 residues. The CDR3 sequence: CASSEDREWADTQYF. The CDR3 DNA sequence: TGTGCCAGTAGTGAAGACAGGGAATGGGCAGATACGCAGTATTTT.

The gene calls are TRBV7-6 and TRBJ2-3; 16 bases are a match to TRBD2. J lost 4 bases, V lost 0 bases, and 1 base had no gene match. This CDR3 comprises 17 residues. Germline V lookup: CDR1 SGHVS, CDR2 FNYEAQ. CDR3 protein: CASSLAGTSGGADTQYF. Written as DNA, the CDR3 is TGTGCCAGCAGCTTAGCGGGGACTAGCGGGGGGGCAGATACGCAGTATTTT. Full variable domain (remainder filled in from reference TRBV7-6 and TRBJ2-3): GAGVSQSPRYKVTKRGQDVALRCDPISGHVSLYWYRQALGQGPEFLTYFNYEAQQDKSGLPNDRFSAERPEGSISTLTIQRTEQRDSAMYRCASSLAGTSGGADTQYFGPGTRLTVL.

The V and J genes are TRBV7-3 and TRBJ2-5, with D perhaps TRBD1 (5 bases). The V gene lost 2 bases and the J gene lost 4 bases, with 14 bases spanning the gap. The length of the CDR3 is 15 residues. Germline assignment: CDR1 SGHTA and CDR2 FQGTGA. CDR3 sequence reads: CASSLQGPVGETQYF. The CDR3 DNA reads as TGTGCCAGCAGCTTACAGGGCCCCGTGGGAGAGACCCAGTACTTC.

The CDR3 DNA sequence: TGTGCCAGTAGTGCTCTCGGGAGAACCTACGAGCAGTACTTC. As protein: CASSALGRTYEQYF. The chain couples TRBV19 to TRBJ2-7, with D perhaps TRBD2 (6 bases). The CDR3 sequence is 14 residues long. CDR1 and CDR2 (germline): LNHDA, SQIVND (reference sequence). With 5 bases removed from V and 2 bases from J, the gap between germline ends came to 13 bases.